The 4 T cell receptor beta chains below were found in one sample sequenced in a study of T cell clonality in common variable immunodeficiency. Data came from immunoSEQ multiplex PCR; TCRdb stores just in-frame clones and leaves some out. Observed in the sample are tens of thousands of clones, none of them singletons. The sequenced sample consisted of peripheral blood mononuclear cells. These receptors originate from a person aged 18 to 70 in good health.

In this sample, this clone turned up many times. The read falls 3 residues short of the CDR3 end, and the missing part is taken from the germline J gene. The chain joins TRBV19 to TRBJ1-2, with D possibly matching TRBD1 (5 bases). V dropped 7 bases and J dropped 2 bases, with 14 bases sitting between them. Germline CDR1 and CDR2: LNHDA and SQIVND (reference sequence). The length of the CDR3 is 14 residues. CDR3 protein: CASNYVEGNYGYTF. Incomplete CDR3 DNA: TGTGCCAGTAACTACGTGGAGGGGAACTATGGC.

This clone was seen only a few times. Partial CDR3 DNA: TGTGCCAGCAGTTACTCGAGCTCCGGGACAGGGGCCTACGAG. It specifies CASSYSSSGTGAYE. The full CDR3 is CASSYSSSGTGAYEQYF. This rearrangement joins TRBV6-2 or TRBV6-3 to TRBJ2-7, with 10 bases fitting TRBD1. The CDR3 goes on 3 residues after the read ends, and that part is filled in from the germline J gene. This CDR3 region has 17 residues. Germline V gene lookup returns CDR1 MNHEY and CDR2 SVGEGT. V shed 0 bases and J 2 bases; nucleotides not matched to a gene: 7.

Note on this clone: The CDR3 end falls 3 residues outside the read, so it is completed with the germline J gene. This chain uses TRBV5-8 with TRBJ2-7, with 9 positions matching TRBD1. V shed 4 bases, J shed 6 bases, and the junction held 11 bases outside the gene matches. CDR3 length: 15 residues. Germline V CDR1 and CDR2: SGHTS, YDEGEE. CDR3 DNA (partial): TGTGCCAGCAGCACGATGGGACAGGGTGTAGGCGAG. Amino acids: CASSTMGQGVGE. The whole CDR3 reads CASSTMGQGVGEQYF.

With respect to this clone: The CDR3 goes on 3 residues after the read ends, and that part is filled in from the germline J gene. The rearrangement joins TRBV5-1 to TRBJ2-5; a weak D match, TRBD1 (6 bases). V dropped 5 bases and J dropped 2 bases, with 10 bases sitting between them. The CDR3 runs 13 residues. The germline V gene encodes CDR1 SGHRS and CDR2 YFSETQ. This chain's CDR3 is CASRPTGQETQYF. The CDR3 DNA, read in part, is TGCGCCAGCAGACCTACAGGGCAAGAGACC.